The next 17 T cell receptor beta chains were all read from a single sample in a study of siplizumab effects on memory and regulatory T cells. The table came from immunoSEQ multiplex PCR; TCRdb's copy has only in-frame clones and leaves some out. The top ten clones hold over 5% of a sample with over 85,000 clones, approximately 94% of them seen once. The sequencing input was CD8+ T cells sorted from blood. Source of these receptors: a human donor in good health.

The chain has TRBV30 and TRBJ1-2; 9 bases fit TRBD1. The V segment lost 5 bases and the J segment 7 bases; nucleotides outside the gene matches: 8. This CDR3 has 13 amino acids. Germline CDR1 and CDR2: GTSNPN and SVGIG (reference sequence). The CDR3 coding sequence is TGTGCCTGGGAGCCGGGACAGGGATCTGGCTACACCTTC. It specifies CAWEPGQGSGYTF.

The chain employs TRBV25-1 and TRBJ1-1; D is unresolved. CDR1 and CDR2 (germline): MGHDK, SYGVNS. This CDR3 comprises 16 residues. The germline V and J ends were trimmed by 7 bases and 4 bases, with 22 bases remaining between them. CDR3 coding DNA: TGTGCCAGCACCGCTGAGGACGGATCATACCTCACTGAAGCTTTCTTT. The encoded protein is CASTAEDGSYLTEAFF. Complete variable domain (other parts from reference TRBV25-1 and TRBJ1-1): EADIYQTPRYLVIGTGKKITLECSQTMGHDKMYWYQQDPGMELHLIHYSYGVNSTEKGDLSSESTVSRIRTEHFPLTLESARPSHTSQYLCASTAEDGSYLTEAFFGQGTRLTVV.

The rearrangement uses TRBV4-1 and TRBJ2-5, with D possibly being TRBD2 (7 bases). This CDR3 contains 15 residues. The germline V and J ends were trimmed by 0 bases and 5 bases, with 13 bases remaining between them. CDR1 and CDR2 from the germline V gene are MGHRA and YSYEKL. CDR3 protein: CASSQEGRGGETQYF. Written as DNA, the CDR3 is TGCGCCAGCAGCCAAGAGGGCAGGGGAGGGGAGACCCAGTACTTC.

In this sample, this clone turned up once. The rearrangement uses TRBV27 and TRBJ2-1, with D possibly called TRBD1 or TRBD2 (5 bases each). Germline V lookup: CDR1 MNHEY, CDR2 SMNVEV (reference sequence). The CDR3 contains 14 residues. Between the trimmed V and J ends, which lost 5 bases and 6 bases, there was a span of 14 bases. The CDR3 region has the DNA TGTGCCAGCAGTGTGGGGACGGAGCTCAATGAGCAGTTCTTC. Its translation: CASSVGTELNEQFF.

In this sample, this clone turned up a few times. The chain links TRBV27 to TRBJ1-6; 8 bases fit TRBD1. The CDR3 has 14 residues. With 5 bases clipped from V and 7 bases from J, the junction kept 4 bases outside the gene matches. Germline V gives CDR1 MNHEY, CDR2 SMNVEV (reference sequence). The CDR3 loop reads CASSDRGGNSPLHF. The CDR3 nucleotides read TGTGCCAGCAGTGACAGGGGAGGAAATTCACCCCTCCACTTT.

The J gene is TRBJ1-5, the V gene TRBV19; TRBD1 might be the D (6 bases). The CDR3 contains 14 residues. Germline lookup yields CDR1 LNHDA and CDR2 SQIVND (reference sequence). With 5 bases removed from V and 7 bases from J, the gap between germline ends came to 15 bases. In DNA form, the CDR3 reads TGTGCCAGTAGTCTAGGGGGGATAAGCCAGCCCCAGCATTTT. This sequence encodes CASSLGGISQPQHF.

The CDR3 region is CASSQENRGSYEQYF. CDR3 DNA sequence: TGCGCCAGCAGCCAAGAGAACAGGGGCTCCTACGAGCAGTACTTC. The chain couples TRBV4-3 to TRBJ2-7; 7 nucleotides agree with TRBD1. Germline CDR1 is LGHNA and CDR2 is YSLEER. Trimming cost V 0 bases and J 0 bases; bases outside gene matches: 2. This CDR3 spans 15 amino acids.

In regard to this clone: The junction and the germline gene differ at one end; a read error may be behind it. Other DNA sequences of this sample code for an identical CDR3. The rearrangement joins TRBV6-1 to TRBJ2-2; no reliable D call. Per germline, CDR1 MNHNS and CDR2 SASEGT. The CDR3 length is 12 residues. The CDR3 reads CASRRNTGELFF. The CDR3 nucleotides are TGTGCAAGCAGGCGGAACACCGGGGAGCTGTTTTTT.

This sequence joins TRBV9 and TRBJ2-3; D is undetermined. The CDR3 has 13 residues. The ends were cut back, 0 bases at V and 4 bases at J, with 6 bases in the middle. Germline CDR1 and CDR2: SGDLS and YYNGEE. This CDR3 reads CASSVERADTQYF. As DNA, the CDR3 is TGTGCCAGCAGCGTAGAAAGGGCAGATACGCAGTATTTT. Full variable domain (outside the CDR3, taken from reference TRBV9 and TRBJ2-3): DSGVTQTPKHLITATGQRVTLRCSPRSGDLSVYWYQQSLDQGLQFLIQYYNGEERAKGNILERFSAQQFPDLHSELNLSSLELGDSALYFCASSVERADTQYFGPGTRLTVL.

This rearrangement joins TRBV5-1 to TRBJ2-4; possibly TRBD1 or TRBD2 for D (5 bases each). The germline CDR1 and CDR2 sequences are SGHRS and YFSETQ. Trimming cost V 5 bases and J 5 bases, with 17 bases left between them. The CDR3 consists of 15 residues. CDR3 sequence (DNA): TGCGCCAGCAGGCCTGCAGGGACCGGCCAAAACATTCAGTACTTC. It yields the protein CASRPAGTGQNIQYF. Combining the CDR3 with reference TRBV5-1 and TRBJ2-4 gives the whole variable domain KAGVTQTPRYLIKTRGQQVTLSCSPISGHRSVSWYQQTPGQGLQFLFEYFSETQRNKGNFPGRFSGRQFSNSRSEMNVSTLELGDSALYLCASRPAGTGQNIQYFGAGTRLSVL.

The CDR3 region is CARQNREDNQPQHF. The CDR3 DNA reads as TGCGCCCGACAAAACAGGGAAGACAATCAGCCCCAGCATTTT. The rearrangement links TRBV10-1 to TRBJ1-5; maybe TRBD1 (6 bases). Trimming cost V 11 bases and J 3 bases, with 17 bases left between them. Germline CDR1 and CDR2: WNHNN and SYGVQD (reference sequence). CDR3 length: 14 amino acids.

The chain combines TRBV5-4 with TRBJ1-5, with a weak D call TRBD1 (5 bases). Deletions cut 0 bases from V and 7 bases from J, with 14 bases between. The CDR3 is made up of 15 amino acids. CDR1 and CDR2 from the germline V gene are SGHNT and YYREEE (reference sequence). CDR3 sequence: CASSLGQGVRQPQHF. In nucleotides, the CDR3 is TGTGCCAGCAGCTTGGGCCAAGGGGTAAGGCAGCCCCAGCATTTT.

This chain links TRBV6-5 with TRBJ2-7, with 7 bases that match TRBD1. V was pared by 6 bases and J by 4 bases, with 12 bases of the junction left unmatched. Germline-derived CDR1 and CDR2 are MNHEY and SVGAGI. The CDR3 totals 15 residues. CDR3 in amino acids: CASSNTGTAIYEQYF. CDR3 coding DNA: TGTGCCAGCAGCAACACCGGGACAGCTATTTACGAGCAGTACTTC.

This chain's CDR3 is CASSERGLAATYNEQFF. CDR3 coding DNA: TGCGCCAGCAGTGAGCGGGGGTTAGCGGCAACCTACAATGAGCAGTTCTTC. The chain combines TRBV10-1 with TRBJ2-1, with a possible D match to TRBD2 (6 bases). V lost 2 bases, J lost 2 bases, and 16 bases lay in between. This CDR3 contains 17 residues. Germline loops: CDR1 WNHNN, CDR2 SYGVQD (reference sequence).

V and J are TRBV6-1 and TRBJ2-7, with 7 positions matching TRBD1. Trimming took 10 bases from V and 2 from J; bases not matched to a gene: 11. This CDR3 region has 14 residues. Germline CDR1 and CDR2: MNHNS and SASEGT. The CDR3 region has the DNA TGTGCCACCAGGGTCGGACAGGTAGCCTACGAGCAGTACTTC. This gives the protein CATRVGQVAYEQYF.

This chain connects TRBV6-1 to TRBJ1-2, with 9 bases that match TRBD1. V lost 2 bases to trimming and J lost 0 bases; unmatched junction nucleotides: 13. The CDR3 has 19 amino acids. Germline V lookup: CDR1 MNHNS, CDR2 SASEGT. CDR3 loop: CASSEIVDLGQGTNYGYTF. Here the CDR3 DNA reads TGTGCCAGCAGTGAAATTGTTGACCTCGGACAGGGGACTAACTATGGCTACACCTTC.

The genes are TRBV4-1 and TRBJ2-7; a weak D match, TRBD2 (6 bases). The CDR3 loop spans 14 amino acids. Germline CDR1 reads MGHRA; CDR2 reads YSYEKL. V lost 3 bases and J 1 base, leaving 10 bases between the germline ends. The CDR3 DNA sequence: TGCGCCAGCAGCCATGGAGGGGAGTCCTACGAGCAGTACTTC. This encodes CASSHGGESYEQYF.